The 23 T cell receptor beta chains below come from one sample, sequenced in a study of technical replicates of blood from a few donors. Assay used: immunoSEQ multiplex PCR; TCRdb lists only in-frame clones, some missing. This sample has some 12,000 clones, with about 94% found just once. Material: PBMCs. The receptor set was obtained from a human donor in good health.

This rearrangement joins TRBV11-2 to TRBJ2-7, with D perhaps matching TRBD1 (6 bases). This CDR3 contains 15 residues. Germline V lookup: CDR1 SGHAT, CDR2 FQNNGV. V lost 3 bases and J lost 1, with 13 bases in between. CDR3 sequence (DNA): TGTGCCAGCAGCTTGGGCCAGGGGTTTTCCTACGAGCAGTACTTC. Residues: CASSLGQGFSYEQYF.

The chain joins TRBV21-1 to TRBJ1-1; TRBD1 is the table's D call, not checked against the DNA. TRBV21-1 is recorded as a pseudogene. The CDR3 is 14 amino acids. CDR3 sequence (DNA): TGTGCCAGCAGCGACTTGACAGGACCCACTGAAGCTTTCTTT. This gives the protein CASSDLTGPTEAFF.

The V and J genes are TRBV5-4 and TRBJ2-5; 7 bases align to TRBD2. The germline V gene encodes CDR1 SGHNT and CDR2 YYREEE (reference sequence). V lost 0 bases, J lost 4 bases, and 9 bases stayed unmatched. This CDR3 has 16 residues. The CDR3 loop reads CASSLEGGRAGETQYF. As DNA, the CDR3 is TGTGCCAGCAGCTTGGAGGGTGGGAGGGCCGGAGAGACCCAGTACTTC.

The chain is built from TRBV29-1 and TRBJ2-5; TRBD2 might be the D (7 bases). This CDR3 contains 13 residues. Germline loops: CDR1 SQVTM, CDR2 ANQGSEA. Between the trimmed V and J ends, which lost 2 bases and 4 bases, there was a span of 11 bases. CDR3 in amino acids: CSVELGGVETQYF. For the CDR3, the DNA is TGCAGCGTTGAATTAGGGGGGGTAGAGACCCAGTACTTC. The entire variable domain, with the rest obtained from reference TRBV29-1 and TRBJ2-5, is as follows: SAVISQKPSRDICQRGTSLTIQCQVDSQVTMMFWYRQQPGQSLTLIATANQGSEATYESGFVIDKFPISRPNLTFSTLTVSNMSPEDSSIYLCSVELGGVETQYFGPGTRLLVL.

The V gene is TRBV7-2, the J gene TRBJ2-5; 7 bases are shared with TRBD1. J lost 2 bases, V lost 5 bases, and 8 bases had no gene match. Germline assignment: CDR1 SGHTA and CDR2 FQGNSA. CDR3 length equals 15 residues. CDR3 in amino acids: CASSPQGNRQETQYF. In nucleotides, the CDR3 is TGTGCCAGCAGCCCACAGGGGAATAGACAAGAGACCCAGTACTTC.

J is TRBJ2-7 and V is TRBV6-1, with TRBD1 matching 9 bases. Germline V CDR1 and CDR2: MNHNS, SASEGT. The CDR3 is 15 amino acids. Trimming took 6 bases from V and 5 from J; bases not matched to a gene: 11. The CDR3 DNA reads TGTGCCAGCAGGAGACCGGGACAGGGAGTACACGAGCAGTACTTC. Translating gives CASRRPGQGVHEQYF.

The chain links TRBV2 to TRBJ1-5, with a tentative D call TRBD1 (6 bases). The V gene's germline CDR1 is SNHLY and CDR2 FYNNEI. The CDR3 consists of 14 residues. Trimming cost V 4 bases and J 7 bases, with 14 bases left between them. The CDR3 bases are TGTGCCAGCAGTGGGCAGGGTCAGGGGCAGCCCCAGCATTTT. Protein product: CASSGQGQGQPQHF.

The genes are TRBV4-2 and TRBJ1-1, with a tentative D call TRBD1 (6 bases). Germline CDR1 is LGHNA and CDR2 is YNFKEQ. V was shortened by 4 bases and J by 11 bases, with 32 bases between the two germline ends. The CDR3 has 18 amino acids. Written as DNA, the CDR3 is TGTGCCAGCAGCCTGCCCCCGGCCCCCTGGGACACCCGCGACCGGGCTTTCTTT. Residues: CASSLPPAPWDTRDRAFF.

V usage is TRBV27 and J usage is TRBJ2-7; D possibly corresponds to TRBD1 (5 bases). The CDR3 extends over 14 amino acids. V dropped 5 bases and J dropped 5 bases, with 16 bases sitting between them. Germline V lookup: CDR1 MNHEY, CDR2 SMNVEV (reference sequence). CDR3: CASSTLDTPHEQYF. CDR3 in DNA: TGTGCCAGCAGTACACTGGACACCCCGCACGAGCAGTACTTC.

The chain is built from TRBV7-9 and TRBJ2-5; D possibly corresponds to TRBD1 (5 bases). The CDR3 extends over 14 amino acids. V was shortened by 1 base and J by 7 bases, with 13 bases between the two germline ends. Per the germline V gene, CDR1 is SEHNR and CDR2 is FQNEAQ (reference sequence). The CDR3 region is CASSLGGQGSTQYF. CDR3 nucleotides: TGTGCCAGCAGCTTAGGGGGCCAGGGCTCGACCCAGTACTTC.

The V call is TRBV7-3, the J call TRBJ1-2; 8 nucleotides agree with TRBD1. Trimming at V came to 2 bases and at J to 4 bases, leaving 3 bases not matched to a gene. This CDR3 comprises 14 residues. CDR1 is SGHTA and CDR2 is FQGTGA in the germline V gene. The chain's CDR3 is CASSLGQGIYGYTF. The CDR3 DNA reads TGTGCCAGCAGCTTAGGACAGGGCATCTATGGCTACACCTTC. Full variable domain (remainder filled in from reference TRBV7-3 and TRBJ1-2): GAGVSQTPSNKVTEKGKYVELRCDPISGHTALYWYRQSLGQGPEFLIYFQGTGAADDSGLPNDRFFAVRPEGSVSTLKIQRTERGDSAVYLCASSLGQGIYGYTFGSGTRLTVV.

The chain has TRBV12-5 and TRBJ2-3; D might be TRBD2 (6 bases). The CDR3 totals 14 residues. Trimming shortened V by 2 bases and J by 1 base, and 7 bases separated the two germline ends. The germline V gene has CDR1 LGHNT and CDR2 FRNRAP. CDR3 bases: TGTGCTAGTGGTTTGAGGGAGGGCACAGATACGCAGTATTTT. This codes for CASGLREGTDTQYF.

The rearrangement uses TRBV18 and TRBJ2-1; TRBD2 matches 13 bases. Trimming took 3 bases from V and 7 from J; bases not matched to a gene: 6. The CDR3 is made up of 16 amino acids. Per the germline V gene, CDR1 is KGHSH and CDR2 is LQKENI. The CDR3 protein is CASSPQGLAGVNEQFF. CDR3 DNA sequence: TGTGCCAGCTCACCCCAAGGACTAGCGGGAGTGAATGAGCAGTTCTTC.

Turning to this clone: Its ends do not fully match the called genes, so a read error is possible. The chain is built from TRBV5-1 and TRBJ2-3; 14 bases are a match to TRBD2. CDR3 length: 13 residues. The germline CDR1 and CDR2 sequences are SGHRS and YFSETQ. The CDR3 bases are TGCGCCAGCACGGGACTAGCGGGAGCGGTTGTAGGCTTT. Translation gives CASTGLAGAVVGF. Filled out from reference TRBV5-1 and TRBJ2-3, the complete variable domain reads KAGVTQTPRYLIKTRGQQVTLSCSPISGHRSVSWYQQTPGQGLQFLFEYFSETQRNKGNFPGRFSGRQFSNSRSEMNVSTLELGDSALYLCASTGLAGAVVGFGPGTRLTVL.

The V and J genes are TRBV19 and TRBJ2-7, with 13 bases identical to TRBD2. V lost 1 base and J lost 7; bases outside the gene matches: 7. This CDR3 contains 16 residues. The germline V gene encodes CDR1 LNHDA and CDR2 SQIVND (reference sequence). The CDR3 here is CASSIGLAGGPVEQYF. The CDR3 bases are TGTGCCAGTAGTATAGGACTAGCGGGAGGCCCAGTGGAGCAGTACTTC. The entire variable domain, with the rest obtained from reference TRBV19 and TRBJ2-7, is as follows: DGGITQSPKYLFRKEGQNVTLSCEQNLNHDAMYWYRQDPGQGLRLIYYSQIVNDFQKGDIAEGYSVSREKKESFPLTVTSAQKNPTAFYLCASSIGLAGGPVEQYFGPGTRLTVT.

This clone was observed a handful of times. The rearrangement uses TRBV6-1 and TRBJ1-2; the D gene is possibly TRBD1 (5 bases). Trimming removed 7 bases at V and 0 bases at J, with 15 bases between. The CDR3 runs to 15 residues. From germline, CDR1 is MNHNS and CDR2 SASEGT. CDR3 DNA: TGTGCCAGCACCCAACAAGGGGTAGCTAACTATGGCTACACCTTC. Translating it yields CASTQQGVANYGYTF.

The chain is built from TRBV7-9 and TRBJ2-7, with 8 positions matching TRBD2. Unmatched junction bases numbered 3, after V lost 2 bases and J lost 0 bases. CDR1 SEHNR and CDR2 FQNEAQ come from the germline V gene (reference sequence). This CDR3 is 15 amino acids long. The CDR3: CASSLNSGSSYEQYF. The CDR3 coding sequence is TGTGCCAGCAGCTTAAACAGCGGGAGCTCCTACGAGCAGTACTTC.

The CDR3 reads CASSLASGTETQYF. The CDR3 DNA sequence: TGTGCCAGCTCACTGGCTAGCGGGACGGAGACCCAGTACTTC. The chain uses TRBV18 and TRBJ2-5; 9 bases match TRBD2. Germline V gene data show CDR1 as KGHSH and CDR2 as LQKENI. V trimming: 4 bases; J trimming: 5 bases; junction bases outside the gene matches: 5. This CDR3 spans 14 amino acids.

This sequence joins TRBV12-1 and TRBJ1-3; the table gives TRBD1 as D, unverified against the DNA. TRBV12-1 is classified as a pseudogene. There are 14 residues in the CDR3. The CDR3 here is CASSLTGSGNTIYF. The CDR3 bases are TGTGCCAGCAGCTTGACAGGGTCTGGAAACACCATATATTTT.

This sequence joins TRBV19 and TRBJ1-1, with TRBD1 matching over 9 bases. J gave up 1 base and V 6 bases, and 3 bases lay outside the gene matches. The CDR3 contains 14 residues. Germline CDR1 is LNHDA and CDR2 is SQIVND (reference sequence). CDR3 loop: CASSPQGANTEAFF. CDR3 sequence (DNA): TGTGCCAGTAGCCCACAGGGGGCGAACACTGAAGCTTTCTTT.

This rearrangement joins TRBV28 to TRBJ1-5, with 7 bases that match TRBD1. The V gene end was trimmed by 6 bases and the J gene end by 3 bases; junction bases not matched to a gene: 11. The CDR3 spans 16 residues. Germline-derived CDR1 and CDR2 are MDHEN and SYDVKM. This chain's CDR3 is CASSEPQGVYNQPQHF. The CDR3 DNA sequence: TGTGCCAGCAGCGAACCCCAGGGGGTGTACAATCAGCCCCAGCATTTT.

The chain uses TRBV5-1 and TRBJ2-3; TRBD2 aligns across 11 bases. There are 16 residues in the CDR3. The germline gives CDR1 SGHRS, CDR2 YFSETQ. V trimming: 4 bases; J trimming: 0 bases; junction bases outside the gene matches: 4. The CDR3, as DNA: TGCGCCAGCAGCGAGGGACTAGCGGTTAGCACAGATACGCAGTATTTT. Translated: CASSEGLAVSTDTQYF.

The CDR3 spells CASSLFQRVIPRETQYF. The CDR3 DNA reads as TGTGCCAGCAGCTTATTCCAGCGGGTAATTCCGAGAGAGACCCAGTACTTC. V gene TRBV7-8 combines with J gene TRBJ2-5, with D possibly TRBD2 on 6 matching bases. This CDR3 is 17 amino acids long. Germline V gives CDR1 SGHVS, CDR2 FQNEAQ. Trimming stripped 2 bases from V and 4 bases from J, with 20 bases between.